Presented here are 10 T cell receptor beta chains from one specimen sequenced in a study of CD8+ T cells in alopecia areata. RNA was isolated and reverse transcribed to cDNA, the sequencing template. Only in-frame clones appear in the TCRdb table, and some are missing; sequencing was by immunoSEQ multiplex PCR. The sample carries about 110,000 clones, 55% to 60% recorded once. The sequenced sample consisted of NKG2D-low CD8+ T cells sorted from blood. The receptors come from a human donor with alopecia areata.

The CDR3 DNA sequence: TGTGCCAGCAGTGAGGGAGGGACAGATACGCAGTATTTT. Its translation: CASSEGGTDTQYF. The chain recombines TRBV25-1 with TRBJ2-3, with 7 bases aligning to TRBD2. This CDR3 has 13 residues. Germline V CDR1 and CDR2: MGHDK, SYGVNS. V shed 3 bases and J 3 bases; nucleotides not matched to a gene: 0.

The chain combines TRBV27 with TRBJ2-5; 11 bases line up with TRBD2. The CDR3 has 16 amino acids. CDR1 and CDR2 (germline): MNHEY, SMNVEV (reference sequence). With V trimmed by 4 bases and J by 4 bases, 8 bases remained unmatched. The CDR3, as DNA: TGTGCCAGCAGTTCCACCGGGACTAGCGGTGGAGAGACCCAGTACTTC. Amino acids: CASSSTGTSGGETQYF.

The sample holds many counts of this clone. CDR3 coding DNA: TGTGCCAGCAGCGCGCGGGGGACTGGAAACACCATATATTTT. Its protein is CASSARGTGNTIYF. This chain joins TRBV14 and TRBJ1-3; tentative D call: TRBD1 (5 bases). CDR3 size: 14 residues. Between the trimmed V and J ends, which lost 5 bases and 2 bases, there was a span of 10 bases. Germline V gene sequence: CDR1 SGHDN, CDR2 FVKESK.

This clone came up a few times. The V and J genes are TRBV9 and TRBJ1-1; D is unclear. Trimming removed 4 bases at V and 8 bases at J, with 15 bases between. This CDR3 comprises 13 residues. The V gene's germline CDR1 is SGDLS and CDR2 YYNGEE. DNA of the CDR3: TGTGCCAGCAGCCCCGAGGCAGATTGGGAAGCTTTCTTT. It translates to CASSPEADWEAFF.

This clone was detected only a few times. V and J are TRBV7-9 and TRBJ2-7; tentatively, D is TRBD2 (5 bases). Trimming left V 4 bases short and J 2 bases short, with 12 bases between. CDR1 is SEHNR, CDR2 FQNEAQ, per germline (reference sequence). This CDR3 is built from 14 residues. The CDR3 region has the DNA TGTGCCAGCAGCTCCCAGAGAGGGACCTACGAGCAGTACTTC. Encoded protein: CASSSQRGTYEQYF.

The genes are TRBV6-5 and TRBJ1-3, with 7 bases that match TRBD1. The CDR3 runs to 13 residues. Germline V gene sequence: CDR1 MNHEY, CDR2 SVGAGI. Trimming at V came to 6 bases and at J to 4 bases, leaving 3 bases not matched to a gene. The CDR3 nucleotides are TGTGCCAGCAGCCCGGGACAGGGAAACACCATATATTTT. Translation: CASSPGQGNTIYF.

V usage is TRBV7-8 and J usage is TRBJ2-1; D remains ambiguous. V lost 2 bases to trimming and J lost 10 bases, with 12 bases between them. Germline loops: CDR1 SGHVS, CDR2 FQNEAQ. There are 13 residues in the CDR3. The CDR3 reads CASSLTLTTEQFF. For the CDR3, the DNA is TGTGCCAGCAGCTTAACACTCACGACGGAGCAGTTCTTC.

The V gene is TRBV10-3, the J gene TRBJ1-5; D may be TRBD1 (5 bases). With 2 bases removed from V and 5 bases from J, the gap between germline ends came to 10 bases. The CDR3 loop spans 14 amino acids. Germline CDR1 ENHRY, CDR2 SYGVKD. This CDR3 reads CAISEQGLHQPQHF. The CDR3 DNA reads as TGTGCCATCAGTGAGCAGGGTTTACATCAGCCCCAGCATTTT.

The rearrangement links TRBV2 to TRBJ1-3; 8 nucleotides agree with TRBD1. The V gene's germline CDR1 is SNHLY and CDR2 FYNNEI. The CDR3 length is 17 residues. Germline trimming cut 6 bases from V and 0 bases from J; bases unmatched to any gene: 10. The CDR3 region has the DNA TGTGCCAGCAGCACCCCGCTACAGGGGGACTCTGGAAACACCATATATTTT. Translation gives CASSTPLQGDSGNTIYF.

The genes are TRBV28 and TRBJ2-2; 8 bases are shared with TRBD2. The CDR3 spans 13 residues. Germline V gene lookup returns CDR1 MDHEN and CDR2 SYDVKM. The V segment lost 9 bases and the J segment 3 bases; nucleotides outside the gene matches: 3. In nucleotides, the CDR3 is TGTGCCAGTACTAGCGGACACACCGGGGAGCTGTTTTTT. This translates into CASTSGHTGELFF.